This TCR beta chain was found in a study of identical twins. The CDR3 consists of 13 residues. Germline CDR1 DFQATT, CDR2 SNEGSKA (reference sequence). Trimming pared 2 bases from V and 5 bases from J, leaving 11 bases between. One entry per CDR3 protein, called by TCRdb with MiXCR from the 5' RACE reads. The sample has approximately 620,000 distinct CDR3 sequences, around 8.3% seen once. This clonotype was found many times. These data were also reused for a study on yellow fever vaccine responses in identical twins.

This sequence originates from a woman between 18 and 30 years old in good health. Sequencing used PBMCs. V gene TRBV20-1 combines with J gene TRBJ2-3; D gene unclear. The CDR3 nucleotides read TGCAGTGCTAGATACCCTCAAAAAGATACGCAGTATTTT. It specifies CSARYPQKDTQYF.